The clone carrying this T cell receptor beta chain has only one observation. Its antigen remains unidentified. The data were obtained in a study of cytomegalovirus exposure and HLA in healthy donors. Study background: Out of 300 to 500 genotyped donors, about 80% belonged to the Caucasian-associated ancestry cluster. Study-level points and caveats: A later analysis linked a missense variant in DCLRE1C to the trimming of TCR beta V and J genes. CMV serostatus alone was available as immune exposure information. According to the study, 150 to 200 TCR beta chains were cytomegalovirus-associated.

PCR involved 60 Vbeta and 13 Jbeta primers. The method was immunoSEQ multiplex PCR; TCRdb's version includes in-frame clones alone and lacks a portion of them. The sample lists around 150,000 clones, about two thirds seen once, with 2.8% in the top ten. The CDR3 is 15 amino acids. Germline V gene data show CDR1 as MNHNS and CDR2 as SASEGT. The germline V and J ends were trimmed by 3 bases and 2 bases, with 11 bases remaining between them. This receptor was identified in a woman in her 30s in good health and CMV-seronegative. Sequencing was done on a sample of PBMCs. The chain has TRBV6-1 and TRBJ1-5; no clear D gene. CDR3 loop: CASSDSSAGNQPQHF. In DNA form, the CDR3 reads TGTGCCAGCAGTGATAGTAGCGCAGGCAATCAGCCCCAGCATTTT.